A single sample is the source of the 23 T cell receptor beta chains below, sequenced in a study of technical replicates of blood from a few donors. Assay: immunoSEQ multiplex PCR; the TCRdb copy retains only in-frame clones and omits some. The table has approximately 69,000 clones, just under 97% seen once; the top ten hold over 0.2%. Sequenced input: T cells isolated from PBMCs. The receptors were gathered from a human donor in good health.

This chain links TRBV2 with TRBJ1-2; no definite D call. Germline assignment: CDR1 SNHLY and CDR2 FYNNEI. CDR3 length: 13 residues. Trimming pared 6 bases from V and 5 bases from J, leaving 13 bases between. DNA of the CDR3: TGTGCCAGCAGCCTGAACAGTTGGTATGGCTACACCTTC. Its protein is CASSLNSWYGYTF.

This chain joins TRBV4-1 and TRBJ1-1, with TRBD1 matching over 8 bases. Germline values: CDR1 MGHRA, CDR2 YSYEKL. The CDR3 has 15 residues. The ends lost 0 bases at V and 5 bases at J; junction bases unmatched: 5. The CDR3 bases are TGCGCCAGCAGCCAAGACAGGGGGCCCCTTACTGAAGCTTTCTTT. This encodes CASSQDRGPLTEAFF.

V is TRBV11-3 and J is TRBJ1-1, with 10 bases lining up with TRBD1. The ends lost 5 bases at V and 1 base at J; junction bases unmatched: 7. The CDR3 is made up of 16 amino acids. The germline V gene has CDR1 SGHNT and CDR2 YENEEA. CDR3: CASSTSGTGENTEAFF. The CDR3 region has the DNA TGTGCCAGCAGCACCTCCGGGACAGGGGAGAACACTGAAGCTTTCTTT.

This rearrangement joins TRBV5-1 to TRBJ2-7; the D gene is possibly TRBD1 (6 bases). This CDR3 is built from 15 residues. The germline V and J ends were trimmed by 2 bases and 3 bases, with 15 bases remaining between them. Germline lookup yields CDR1 SGHRS and CDR2 YFSETQ. CDR3 sequence (DNA): TGCGCCAGCAGCTTCGTGGCAGGGGCGAACTACGAGCAGTACTTC. This gives the protein CASSFVAGANYEQYF.

This sequence joins TRBV4-1 and TRBJ2-1; a weak D match, TRBD2 (5 bases). Germline V gene lookup returns CDR1 MGHRA and CDR2 YSYEKL. This CDR3 contains 17 residues. V was shortened by 4 bases and J by 6 bases, with 22 bases between the two germline ends. CDR3 DNA: TGCGCCAGCAGCCTCCCCCGTGCGGGTCCTACCGGCAATGAGCAGTTCTTC. Its translation: CASSLPRAGPTGNEQFF.

The chain uses TRBV7-3 and TRBJ1-2; TRBD1 agrees at 8 bases. The V and J ends lost 5 bases and 3 bases, in that order; junction bases with no gene match: 11. The CDR3 has 16 residues. Germline loops: CDR1 SGHTA, CDR2 FQGTGA. CDR3 loop: CASSHGAQGVDYGYTF. CDR3 nucleotides: TGTGCCAGCAGCCACGGGGCACAGGGGGTAGACTATGGCTACACCTTC. Supplemented by reference TRBV7-3 and TRBJ1-2, the full variable domain reads GAGVSQTPSNKVTEKGKYVELRCDPISGHTALYWYRQSLGQGPEFLIYFQGTGAADDSGLPNDRFFAVRPEGSVSTLKIQRTERGDSAVYLCASSHGAQGVDYGYTFGSGTRLTVV.

The gene calls are TRBV5-4 and TRBJ1-5; no definite D call. V lost 3 bases to trimming and J lost 6 bases, with 7 bases between them. The CDR3 runs 12 residues. Germline V gene data show CDR1 as SGHNT and CDR2 as YYREEE (reference sequence). The CDR3 DNA reads TGTGCCAGCAGCTCCCCGGGTCAGCCCCAGCATTTT. Translated, it gives CASSSPGQPQHF.

The chain couples TRBV4-1 to TRBJ1-2; no definite D call. Germline CDR1 and CDR2: MGHRA and YSYEKL. V lost 0 bases and J 8 bases, leaving 7 bases between the germline ends. The CDR3 runs to 12 residues. CDR3 in amino acids: CASSQDLAGYTF. The CDR3 DNA reads TGCGCCAGCAGCCAAGATCTTGCGGGCTACACCTTC.

The chain joins TRBV5-6 to TRBJ2-3; D not certain. Trimming shortened V by 4 bases and J by 3 bases, and 3 bases separated the two germline ends. There are 11 residues in the CDR3. Germline-derived CDR1 and CDR2 are SGHDT and YYEEEE. The CDR3 DNA is TGTGCCAGCAGCGCGACAGATACGCAGTATTTT. Translated: CASSATDTQYF.

The chain employs TRBV11-3 and TRBJ2-5; 8 nucleotides line up with TRBD2. The CDR3 is 14 amino acids. Trimming at V came to 5 bases and at J to 4 bases, leaving 6 bases not matched to a gene. The germline gives CDR1 SGHNT, CDR2 YENEEA. In nucleotides, the CDR3 is TGTGCCAGCAGCCCGGGACTAGTGCCAGAGACCCAGTACTTC. This codes for CASSPGLVPETQYF.

V gene TRBV11-3 combines with J gene TRBJ1-2, with 9 positions matching TRBD1. The CDR3 is 13 amino acids. Per germline, CDR1 SGHNT and CDR2 YENEEA. The V and J ends lost 3 bases and 7 bases, in that order; junction bases with no gene match: 3. The CDR3 protein is CASSFGTGFGYTF. In DNA form, the CDR3 reads TGTGCCAGCAGCTTTGGGACAGGGTTTGGCTACACCTTC.

This clone was found once. This chain links TRBV15 with TRBJ2-2; D gene ambiguous. Trimming took 0 bases from V and 0 from J, leaving 8 bases between them. The V gene's germline CDR1 is LNHNV and CDR2 YYDKDF (reference sequence). This CDR3 contains 16 residues. The CDR3 nucleotides are TGTGCCACCAGCAGAGATCTGTCCGCGAACACCGGGGAGCTGTTTTTT. It codes for CATSRDLSANTGELFF.

V is TRBV7-8 and J is TRBJ1-4, with 10 bases fitting TRBD1. The length of the CDR3 is 18 residues. After removal of 3 bases from V and 7 bases from J, the junction contained 14 bases not matched to a gene. Germline CDR1 SGHVS, CDR2 FQNEAQ. Here the CDR3 reads CASSLRPLGDRGVEKLFF. The DNA for the CDR3 is TGTGCCAGCAGCTTGAGGCCCCTGGGGGACAGGGGCGTTGAAAAACTGTTTTTT.

V is TRBV28 and J is TRBJ1-2; D is uncertain. Germline CDR1 MDHEN, CDR2 SYDVKM. The CDR3 loop spans 12 amino acids. Deletions cut 7 bases from V and 4 bases from J, with 10 bases between. CDR3 region: CASTRTGYGYTF. DNA for the CDR3: TGTGCCAGCACCCGAACGGGCTATGGCTACACCTTC.

The gene calls are TRBV11-2 and TRBJ2-3; maybe TRBD2 (6 bases). CDR3 length: 18 residues. Trimming took 4 bases from V and 2 from J, leaving 22 bases between them. Germline CDR1 and CDR2: SGHAT and FQNNGV. CDR3 amino acids: CASSSPYHGGHNTDTQYF. The CDR3 DNA is TGTGCCAGCAGCTCACCCTACCATGGAGGGCACAACACAGATACGCAGTATTTT.

This chain connects TRBV9 to TRBJ1-2; the match to TRBD1 covers 9 bases. CDR1 is SGDLS, CDR2 YYNGEE, per germline. With 4 bases clipped from V and 5 bases from J, the junction kept 9 bases outside the gene matches. The CDR3 consists of 15 residues. The CDR3 loop is CASSTADRGYYGYTF. The CDR3 DNA sequence: TGTGCCAGCAGCACAGCGGACAGGGGATATTATGGCTACACCTTC. The full variable domain, with the rest looked up from reference TRBV9 and TRBJ1-2, is DSGVTQTPKHLITATGQRVTLRCSPRSGDLSVYWYQQSLDQGLQFLIQYYNGEERAKGNILERFSAQQFPDLHSELNLSSLELGDSALYFCASSTADRGYYGYTFGSGTRLTVV.

J is TRBJ2-3 and V is TRBV9, with a tentative D call TRBD2 (6 bases). CDR1 and CDR2 (germline): SGDLS, YYNGEE. The CDR3 extends over 15 amino acids. V dropped 3 bases and J dropped 4 bases, with 15 bases sitting between them. CDR3 loop: CASSGAGALADTQYF. DNA for the CDR3: TGTGCCAGCAGCGGAGCGGGCGCTCTCGCAGATACGCAGTATTTT.

The rearrangement links TRBV18 to TRBJ2-5, with D perhaps TRBD2 (6 bases). From germline, CDR1 is KGHSH and CDR2 LQKENI. V was pared by 3 bases and J by 7 bases, with 9 bases between. The CDR3 is 12 amino acids. CDR3 sequence (DNA): TGTGCCAGCTCACCCCCCGGGGGGACCCAGTACTTC. It encodes CASSPPGGTQYF.

In this sample, this clone turned up once. The chain joins TRBV5-1 to TRBJ2-7; TRBD1 agrees at 10 bases. Trimming took 5 bases from V and 2 from J; bases not matched to a gene: 7. Germline lookup yields CDR1 SGHRS and CDR2 YFSETQ. The CDR3 covers 15 residues. CDR3 bases: TGCGCCAGCAGGGGAAAGACAGGGGGCACCTACGAGCAGTACTTC. Protein product: CASRGKTGGTYEQYF.

The chain is built from TRBV19 and TRBJ2-7; TRBD1 might be the D (5 bases). V was cut by 5 bases and J by 3 bases, with 14 bases left in between. This CDR3 is built from 14 residues. The germline gives CDR1 LNHDA, CDR2 SQIVND (reference sequence). CDR3: CASSESDRNYEQYF. DNA of the CDR3: TGTGCCAGTAGTGAATCCGACAGAAACTACGAGCAGTACTTC.

The chain uses TRBV30 and TRBJ1-4; unclear D gene. CDR1 and CDR2 from the germline V gene are GTSNPN and SVGIG (reference sequence). The CDR3 loop spans 16 amino acids. V shed 2 bases and J shed 8 bases, with 21 bases lying between them. CDR3 coding DNA: TGTGCCTGGAGTACTCGTCGTGGTGGGAGCGGGGAAAAACTGTTTTTT. It codes for CAWSTRRGGSGEKLFF.

This clone was observed a single time. CDR3 in amino acids: CASSLDRVHGYTF. The CDR3 DNA sequence: TGTGCCAGCAGCCTAGACAGGGTTCACGGCTACACCTTC. V and J are TRBV7-9 and TRBJ1-2, with TRBD1 matching 7 bases. This CDR3 has 13 residues. From germline, CDR1 is SEHNR and CDR2 FQNEAQ (reference sequence). V trimming: 5 bases; J trimming: 8 bases; junction bases outside the gene matches: 8.

The V gene is TRBV20-1, the J gene TRBJ2-3, with unresolved D. Germline V gives CDR1 DFQATT, CDR2 SNEGSKA (reference sequence). The CDR3 has 11 residues. The CDR3 spells CSARGTDTQYF. CDR3 in DNA: TGCAGCGCACGGGGCACAGATACGCAGTATTTT.